The 22 T cell receptor beta chains below were found in one sample sequenced in a study of OX40 agonist ivuxolimab in advanced cancers. Profiled with immunoSEQ multiplex PCR; TCRdb holds only in-frame clones, not every one. The repertoire consists of 57,000 or so clones, with 85% to 90% occurring once and the leading ten covering 3.5% to 4%. The sample consisted of CD4+ or CD8+ T cells sorted from blood, taken in a trial of the OX40 agonist ivuxolimab. Receptors originate from an adult with an advanced solid tumor such as melanoma, head and neck, liver or kidney cancer.

The rearrangement uses TRBV19 and TRBJ1-4, with 9 bases matching TRBD1. This CDR3 contains 17 residues. Germline trimming cut 5 bases from V and 2 bases from J; bases unmatched to any gene: 9. Germline values: CDR1 LNHDA, CDR2 SQIVND (reference sequence). The CDR3 loop reads CASSGLGQGGTNEKLFF. CDR3 nucleotide sequence: TGTGCCAGTAGTGGATTGGGACAGGGAGGTACTAATGAAAAACTGTTTTTT.

The chain carries TRBV4-3 and TRBJ2-2; D uncertain. Germline-derived CDR1 and CDR2 are LGHNA and YSLEER. This CDR3 has 15 amino acids. Trimming left V 0 bases short and J 8 bases short, with 13 bases between. CDR3 residues: CASSQDEMERGELFF. DNA for the CDR3: TGCGCCAGCAGCCAAGATGAAATGGAGAGAGGGGAGCTGTTTTTT.

The CDR3 reads CASTGKGGGASPLHF. As DNA, the CDR3 is TGTGCCAGCACCGGAAAGGGCGGGGGGGCTTCACCCCTCCACTTT. V and J are TRBV2 and TRBJ1-6, with D maybe TRBD1 (6 bases). Per the germline V gene, CDR1 is SNHLY and CDR2 is FYNNEI. The CDR3 has 15 amino acids. Trimming shortened V by 7 bases and J by 9 bases, and 19 bases separated the two germline ends.

This clone occurred once. The rearrangement links TRBV5-1 to TRBJ1-1; D remains unclear. In germline, CDR1 is SGHRS, CDR2 YFSETQ. Trimming stripped 0 bases from V and 6 bases from J, with 9 bases between. The CDR3 length is 13 residues. CDR3 nucleotides: TGCGCCAGCAGCTTGGCCATTTCGGCTGAAGCTTTCTTT. Residues: CASSLAISAEAFF.

This clone has just a few counts. This rearrangement joins TRBV5-5 to TRBJ1-3; a weak D match, TRBD1 (5 bases). Trimming took off 4 bases at V and 0 bases at J, with 14 bases between the two ends. Germline CDR1 SGHKS, CDR2 YYEKEE (reference sequence). There are 16 residues in the CDR3. This CDR3 is CASSRSGTLSGNTIYF. The CDR3 DNA is TGTGCCAGCAGCCGGTCGGGGACTCTCTCTGGAAACACCATATATTTT.

Within the sample, this clone is medium-sized. The chain combines TRBV4-3 with TRBJ1-6, with a weak D call TRBD1 (5 bases). The CDR3 loop spans 16 amino acids. Germline values: CDR1 LGHNA, CDR2 YSLEER. V was trimmed by 0 bases and J by 7 bases, leaving 13 bases between them. The DNA for the CDR3 is TGCGCCAGCAGCCAAGATTACAGGAGGAAGAATTCACCCCTCCACTTT. Residues: CASSQDYRRKNSPLHF.

The chain links TRBV5-1 to TRBJ2-1, with unresolved D. CDR3 length: 15 residues. V lost 3 bases, J lost 7 bases, and 17 bases lay in between. Germline assignment: CDR1 SGHRS and CDR2 YFSETQ. CDR3 in amino acids: CASSYRTALGNEQFF. The CDR3 region has the DNA TGCGCCAGCAGCTACCGGACCGCCCTGGGAAATGAGCAGTTCTTC.

This clone came up a few times. This sequence joins TRBV5-1 and TRBJ2-1, with 8 positions matching TRBD1. There are 14 residues in the CDR3. From germline, CDR1 is SGHRS and CDR2 YFSETQ. The J segment lost 6 bases and the V segment lost 5 bases, leaving 7 bases of the junction unmatched. The CDR3 DNA follows: TGCGCCAGCAGTCCTCAGGGGGCCCTCAATGAGCAGTTCTTC. Translating it yields CASSPQGALNEQFF.

The chain joins TRBV6-5 to TRBJ1-2, with D unresolved. Germline assignment: CDR1 MNHEY and CDR2 SVGAGI. The CDR3 spans 13 residues. Trimming took 6 bases from V and 7 from J, leaving 15 bases between them. The CDR3 is CASSPTRWSGYTF. The CDR3 DNA is TGTGCCAGCAGCCCCACTCGGTGGAGTGGCTACACCTTC.

The gene calls are TRBV27 and TRBJ2-7, with TRBD1 as a possible D gene (5 bases). Trimming left V 8 bases short and J 0 bases short, with 11 bases between. Germline-derived CDR1 and CDR2 are MNHEY and SMNVEV (reference sequence). There are 13 residues in the CDR3. CDR3 residues: CASSRDSSYEQYF. DNA for the CDR3: TGTGCCAGCTCCCGAGACAGCTCCTACGAGCAGTACTTC.

The chain combines TRBV5-1 with TRBJ2-7; TRBD2 matches 11 bases. The CDR3 is 13 residues long. Germline CDR1 SGHRS, CDR2 YFSETQ. Trimming removed 0 bases from V and 7 bases from J; junction bases left unmatched: 0. CDR3 in DNA: TGCGCCAGCAGCTTGGGACTAGCGGGGGAGCAGTACTTC. Its translation: CASSLGLAGEQYF. Based on the CDR3 plus reference TRBV5-1 and TRBJ2-7, the full variable domain is KAGVTQTPRYLIKTRGQQVTLSCSPISGHRSVSWYQQTPGQGLQFLFEYFSETQRNKGNFPGRFSGRQFSNSRSEMNVSTLELGDSALYLCASSLGLAGEQYFGPGTRLTVT.

The chain joins TRBV5-1 to TRBJ2-6; no firm D call. V lost 0 bases and J 0 bases, leaving 4 bases between the germline ends. Germline V gene lookup returns CDR1 SGHRS and CDR2 YFSETQ. This CDR3 has 15 residues. CDR3 amino acids: CASSLGSSGANVLTF. CDR3 DNA sequence: TGCGCCAGCAGCTTGGGAAGCTCTGGGGCCAACGTCCTGACTTTC.

J is TRBJ1-5 and V is TRBV7-2; the D is unclear. Deletions cut 4 bases from V and 6 bases from J, with 10 bases between. The CDR3 runs to 13 residues. From germline, CDR1 is SGHTA and CDR2 FQGNSA. CDR3 residues: CASSSFPGQPQHF. DNA of the CDR3: TGTGCCAGCAGCTCTTTCCCCGGTCAGCCCCAGCATTTT.

The chain joins TRBV30 to TRBJ1-1; possible D gene TRBD1, 5 bases. Deletions cut 4 bases from V and 5 bases from J, with 11 bases between. The CDR3 spans 12 residues. CDR1 GTSNPN and CDR2 SVGIG come from the germline V gene (reference sequence). CDR3 coding DNA: TGTGCCTGGAAAAGGGGAGATACTGAAGCTTTCTTT. Protein product: CAWKRGDTEAFF.

This clone was recorded once. The chain uses TRBV5-1 and TRBJ2-5; 13 bases are shared with TRBD2. After removal of 3 bases from V and 5 bases from J, the junction contained 4 bases not matched to a gene. Germline lookup yields CDR1 SGHRS and CDR2 YFSETQ. The CDR3 totals 15 residues. The CDR3 DNA sequence: TGCGCCAGCAGCTCCGGGACTAGCGGGGCGGAGACCCAGTACTTC. It is translated as CASSSGTSGAETQYF.

The V call is TRBV9, the J call TRBJ2-7, with 8 bases matching TRBD1. CDR1 and CDR2 (germline): SGDLS, YYNGEE. The CDR3 has 15 residues. The V segment lost 0 bases and the J segment 5 bases; nucleotides outside the gene matches: 7. The DNA of the CDR3 is TGTGCCAGCAGCGTAGGGCCAGGGGGCATCGACGAGCAGTACTTC. It specifies CASSVGPGGIDEQYF. Looking up the rest from reference TRBV9 and TRBJ2-7 gives the full variable domain: DSGVTQTPKHLITATGQRVTLRCSPRSGDLSVYWYQQSLDQGLQFLIQYYNGEERAKGNILERFSAQQFPDLHSELNLSSLELGDSALYFCASSVGPGGIDEQYFGPGTRLTVT.

The genes are TRBV5-1 and TRBJ1-4, with a tentative D call TRBD1 (5 bases). With 6 bases removed from V and 8 bases from J, the gap between germline ends came to 20 bases. The CDR3 has 15 residues. Germline V gene sequence: CDR1 SGHRS, CDR2 YFSETQ. In nucleotides, the CDR3 is TGCGCCAGCAACCGGGACGTGGCAGGAGGGGAAAAACTGTTTTTT. Translating gives CASNRDVAGGEKLFF.

This clone showed up just once. The chain is built from TRBV6-5 and TRBJ1-5; possible D gene TRBD1, 5 bases. Deletions cut 4 bases from V and 7 bases from J, with 17 bases between. Germline CDR1 MNHEY, CDR2 SVGAGI. CDR3 size: 15 residues. The CDR3 region is CASSSTGTSRQPQHF. Here the CDR3 DNA reads TGTGCCAGCAGTTCCACCGGGACTTCACGGCAGCCCCAGCATTTT.

The V gene is TRBV4-1, the J gene TRBJ2-5, with 14 nucleotides matching TRBD2. The length of the CDR3 is 18 residues. J was trimmed by 5 bases and V by 1 base; bases with no gene match: 9. Germline V gives CDR1 MGHRA, CDR2 YSYEKL. The CDR3 loop is CASSQGRLAGGQGETQYF. For the CDR3, the DNA is TGCGCCAGCAGCCAAGGTCGACTAGCGGGGGGGCAGGGGGAGACCCAGTACTTC.

The chain recombines TRBV9 with TRBJ1-2; 10 nucleotides match TRBD1. The length of the CDR3 is 14 residues. Looked up from germline, CDR1 is SGDLS and CDR2 is YYNGEE. Trimming cost V 4 bases and J 6 bases; bases outside gene matches: 6. This CDR3 is CASSTRTGGDGYTF. CDR3 in DNA: TGTGCCAGCAGCACCCGGACAGGGGGGGATGGCTACACCTTC.

V is TRBV13 and J is TRBJ1-3, with 9 bases aligning to TRBD1. Losses at the gene ends were 5 bases for V and 3 bases for J; bases not matched to a gene: 8. Germline lookup yields CDR1 PRHDT and CDR2 FYEKMQ (reference sequence). The CDR3 extends over 16 amino acids. CDR3 region: CASSPNRGLVGNTIYF. CDR3 nucleotide sequence: TGTGCCAGCAGCCCAAACAGGGGGCTCGTTGGAAACACCATATATTTT. Filled out from reference TRBV13 and TRBJ1-3, the complete variable domain reads AAGVIQSPRHLIKEKRETATLKCYPIPRHDTVYWYQQGPGQDPQFLISFYEKMQSDKGSIPDRFSAQQFSDYHSELNMSSLELGDSALYFCASSPNRGLVGNTIYFGEGSWLTVV.

The V and J genes are TRBV27 and TRBJ2-6; D is unresolved. V dropped 3 bases and J dropped 0 bases, with 12 bases sitting between them. This CDR3 is 17 amino acids long. Germline V CDR1 and CDR2: MNHEY, SMNVEV (reference sequence). The CDR3 spells CASSFAVPSSGANVLTF. The CDR3 DNA follows: TGTGCCAGCAGTTTCGCGGTCCCTAGCTCTGGGGCCAACGTCCTGACTTTC.